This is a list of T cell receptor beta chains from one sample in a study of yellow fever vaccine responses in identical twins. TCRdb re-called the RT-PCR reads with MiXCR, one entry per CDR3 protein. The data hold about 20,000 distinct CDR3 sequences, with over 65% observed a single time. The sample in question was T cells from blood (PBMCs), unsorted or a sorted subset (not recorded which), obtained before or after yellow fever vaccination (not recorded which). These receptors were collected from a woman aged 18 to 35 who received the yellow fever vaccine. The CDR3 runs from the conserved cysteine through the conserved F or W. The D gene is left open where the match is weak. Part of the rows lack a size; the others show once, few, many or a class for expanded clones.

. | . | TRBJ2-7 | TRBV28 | CASSGTYYEQYF | TGTGCCAGCAGTGGGACGTATTACGAGCAGTACTTC
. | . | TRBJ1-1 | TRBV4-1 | CASSQDPHNTEAFF | TGCGCCAGCAGCCAAGATCCCCACAACACTGAAGCTTTCTTT
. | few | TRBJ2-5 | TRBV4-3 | CASSQDGNVRPSGTQYF | TGCGCCAGCAGCCAAGATGGTAATGTCAGGCCATCGGGGACCCAGTACTTC
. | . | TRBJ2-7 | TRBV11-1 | CASSLTSYEQYF | TGTGCCAGCAGCTTGACATCCTACGAGCAGTACTTC
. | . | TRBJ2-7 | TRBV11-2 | CASSSLTGYEQYF | TGTGCCAGCAGCTCCCTCACCGGCTACGAGCAGTACTTC
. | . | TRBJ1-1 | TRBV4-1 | CASSQGGTHTEAFF | TGCGCCAGCAGCCAAGGCGGCACTCACACTGAAGCTTTCTTT
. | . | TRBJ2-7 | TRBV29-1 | CSVAAGSSYEQYF | TGCAGCGTTGCGGCTGGGAGCTCCTACGAGCAGTACTTC
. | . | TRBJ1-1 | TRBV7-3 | CASSRGAGSSNTEAFF | TGTGCCAGCAGCCGGGGCGCGGGCTCTAGTAACACTGAAGCTTTCTTT
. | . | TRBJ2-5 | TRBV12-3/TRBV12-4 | CASSPVETETQYF | TGTGCCAGCAGTCCGGTAGAGACGGAGACCCAGTACTTC
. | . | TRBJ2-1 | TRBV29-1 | CSVCWGVLVNEQFF | TGCAGCGTCTGCTGGGGGGTTTTGGTCAATGAGCAGTTCTTC
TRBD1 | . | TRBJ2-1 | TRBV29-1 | CSVGQGAAYNEQFF | TGCAGCGTCGGACAGGGGGCCGCCTACAATGAGCAGTTCTTC
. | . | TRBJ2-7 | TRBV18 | CASSQQELSYEQYF | TGTGCCAGCTCGCAACAGGAGCTTTCCTACGAGCAGTACTTC
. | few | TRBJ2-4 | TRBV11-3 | CASTPRGGLAKNIQYF | TGTGCCAGCACCCCCCGTGGGGGGTTAGCCAAAAACATTCAGTACTTC
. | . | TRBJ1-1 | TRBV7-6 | CASSSAKHTEAFF | TGTGCCAGCAGCTCGGCCAAACACACTGAAGCTTTCTTT
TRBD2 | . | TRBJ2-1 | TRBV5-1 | CASSPTSDEQFF | TGCGCCAGCAGCCCCACTAGCGATGAGCAGTTCTTC
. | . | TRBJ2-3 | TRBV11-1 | CASSPRISTDTQYF | TGTGCCAGCAGCCCCCGGATTAGCACAGATACGCAGTATTTT
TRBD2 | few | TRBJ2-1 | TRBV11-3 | CASSLVGLAGRRANEQFF | TGTGCCAGCAGCTTAGTCGGGCTAGCGGGCCGCCGGGCCAATGAGCAGTTCTTC
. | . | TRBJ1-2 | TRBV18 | CASSPLSGARNYGYTF | TGTGCCAGCTCACCACTTTCAGGGGCCCGTAACTATGGCTACACCTTC
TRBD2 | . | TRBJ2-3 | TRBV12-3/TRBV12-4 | CASSSSGGAATDTQYF | TGTGCCAGCAGTTCGAGCGGGGGGGCCGCGACAGATACGCAGTATTTT
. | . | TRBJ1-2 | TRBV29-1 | CSVEEDRTPANYGYTF | TGCAGCGTTGAAGAGGATCGGACACCTGCTAACTATGGCTACACCTTC
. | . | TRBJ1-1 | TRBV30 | CAWNGREGRCEAFF | TGTGCCTGGAACGGGAGGGAGGGACGTTGTGAAGCTTTCTTT
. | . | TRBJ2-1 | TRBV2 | CASSVTSSYNEQFF | TGTGCCAGCAGTGTGACTAGTTCCTACAATGAGCAGTTCTTC
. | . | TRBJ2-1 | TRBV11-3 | CASSLCPSHEQFF | TGTGCCAGCAGCTTATGTCCTAGCCATGAGCAGTTCTTC
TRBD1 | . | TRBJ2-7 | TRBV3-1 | CASSQDLGQAAYEQYF | TGTGCCAGCAGCCAAGATTTAGGACAGGCGGCCTACGAGCAGTACTTC
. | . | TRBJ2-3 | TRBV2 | CASSSIVTDTQYF | TGTGCCAGCAGTTCAATAGTGACAGATACGCAGTATTTT
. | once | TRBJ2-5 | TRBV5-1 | CASSSLPQETQYF | TGCGCCAGCAGCAGCCTCCCCCAAGAGACCCAGTACTTC
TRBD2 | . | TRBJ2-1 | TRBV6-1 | CASSAAGAYNEQFF | TGTGCCAGCAGTGCGGCGGGAGCCTACAATGAGCAGTTCTTC
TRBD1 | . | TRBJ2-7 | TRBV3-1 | CASSQAQRTGFGEQYF | TGTGCCAGCAGCCAAGCTCAGCGGACAGGGTTTGGCGAGCAGTACTTC
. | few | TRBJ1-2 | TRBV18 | CASSERREVNTF | TGTGCCAGCTCAGAGCGCAGGGAAGTCAACACCTTC
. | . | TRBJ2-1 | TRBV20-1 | CSARPAGATRTQFF | TGCAGTGCTAGGCCGGCGGGGGCCACGAGAACTCAGTTCTTC
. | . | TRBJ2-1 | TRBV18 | CASSPGQHNEQFF | TGTGCCAGCTCACCCGGACAGCACAATGAGCAGTTCTTC
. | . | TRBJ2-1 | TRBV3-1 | CATEGQGSYNEQFF | TGTGCCACCGAGGGGCAGGGCTCCTACAATGAGCAGTTCTTC
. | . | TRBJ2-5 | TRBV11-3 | CASSLDGWGETQYF | TGTGCCAGCAGCTTAGATGGTTGGGGAGAGACCCAGTACTTC
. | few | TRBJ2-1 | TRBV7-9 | CASSPGTPNYNEQFF | TGTGCCAGCAGCCCCGGGACTCCTAACTACAATGAGCAGTTCTTC
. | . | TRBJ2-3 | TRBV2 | CASRKRSTDTQYF | TGTGCCAGCAGGAAGCGGAGCACAGATACGCAGTATTTT
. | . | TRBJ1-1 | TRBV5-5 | CASSLDPRAANTEAFF | TGTGCCAGCAGCTTGGATCCCCGAGCCGCGAACACTGAAGCTTTCTTT
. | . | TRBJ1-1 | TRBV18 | CASPKGIPLNTEAFF | TGTGCCAGCCCAAAGGGGATCCCATTGAACACTGAAGCTTTCTTT
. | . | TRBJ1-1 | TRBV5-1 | CASTLVGSQGNTEAFF | TGCGCCAGCACCTTGGTGGGCAGCCAGGGGAACACTGAAGCTTTCTTT
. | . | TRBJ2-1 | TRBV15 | CATSEYNEQFF | TGTGCCACCAGCGAGTACAATGAGCAGTTCTTC
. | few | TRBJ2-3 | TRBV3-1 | CASSQDFQGAYF | TGTGCCAGCAGCCAAGATTTCCAGGGAGCATATTTT
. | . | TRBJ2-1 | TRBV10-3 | CAIYTGSNEQFF | TGTGCCATCTATACAGGGTCCAATGAGCAGTTCTTC
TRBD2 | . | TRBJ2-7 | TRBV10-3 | CAIRQTSGSVYEQYF | TGTGCCATCAGGCAGACTAGCGGGAGCGTCTACGAGCAGTACTTC
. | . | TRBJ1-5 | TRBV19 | CASSPGISNQPQHF | TGTGCCAGTAGCCCAGGGATTAGCAATCAGCCCCAGCATTTT
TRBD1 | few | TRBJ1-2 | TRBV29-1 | CSVYGQGVVSYTF | TGCAGCGTCTACGGACAGGGGGTGGTGAGCTACACCTTC
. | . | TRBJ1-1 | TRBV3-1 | CASSQGSGNTEAFF | TGTGCCAGCAGCCAAGGATCGGGGAACACTGAAGCTTTCTTT
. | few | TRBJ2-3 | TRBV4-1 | CASSQSEGDTQYF | TGCGCCAGCAGCCAAAGTGAGGGGGATACGCAGTATTTT
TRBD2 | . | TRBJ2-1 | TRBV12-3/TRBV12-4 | CASSETSGGRNEQFF | TGTGCCAGCAGTGAGACTAGCGGGGGTCGCAATGAGCAGTTCTTC
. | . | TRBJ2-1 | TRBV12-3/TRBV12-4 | CASSFREVGHNEQFF | TGTGCCAGCAGTTTTAGAGAGGTGGGCCACAATGAGCAGTTCTTC
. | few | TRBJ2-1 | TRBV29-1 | CSGAGLPSNEQFF | TGCAGCGGGGCGGGACTCCCTTCCAATGAGCAGTTCTTC
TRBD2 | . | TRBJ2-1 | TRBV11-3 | CASSPRLAGGYQFF | TGTGCCAGCAGCCCCCGACTAGCGGGAGGTTATCAGTTCTTC
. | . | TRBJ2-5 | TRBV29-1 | CSVDLGIQETQYF | TGCAGCGTTGACTTGGGGATCCAAGAGACCCAGTACTTC
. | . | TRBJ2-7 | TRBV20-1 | CSASLGVNYEQYF | TGCAGTGCTAGTTTGGGTGTTAACTACGAGCAGTACTTC
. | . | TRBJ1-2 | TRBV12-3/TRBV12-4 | CASSYQGAGYTF | TGTGCCAGCAGTTACCAGGGTGCCGGCTACACCTTC
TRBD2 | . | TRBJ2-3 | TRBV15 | CATSGFGGAKNTQYF | TGTGCCACCAGCGGCTTCGGGGGGGCCAAGAATACGCAGTATTTT